Sequencing of this T cell receptor (beta chain) was carried out in a study of T cell responses to AZD1222 COVID-19 vaccine. The data were produced by immunoSEQ multiplex PCR, yet TCRdb's version contains in-frame clones alone and is incomplete. In the table there are 110,000 or so clones, around 88% of which are singletons. V was pared by 8 bases and J by 8 bases, with 9 bases of the junction left unmatched. The CDR3 contains 14 residues. CDR1 SNHLY and CDR2 FYNNEI come from the germline V gene. The TCR was taken from an adult who received the AZD1222 COVID-19 vaccine. The V call is TRBV2, the J call TRBJ2-2; TRBD1 aligns across 9 bases. Material: peripheral blood, obtained 28 days after the second AZD1222 dose. The CDR3 spells CASRQGEVTGELFF. For the CDR3, the DNA is TGTGCCAGCCGACAGGGGGAGGTAACTGGGGAGCTGTTTTTT.